These T cell receptor beta chains were read from a single sample in a study of control samples from healthy donors and cancer patients. This table comes from immunoSEQ multiplex PCR, and its TCRdb copy is limited to in-frame clones, with some not included. Of 65,000 to 85,000 clones in the sample, around 90% were seen once. The sample taken for sequencing was PBMCs. These receptors originate from a woman between 50 and 59 years old with colorectal cancer. Each CDR3 is given with its conserved first and last residue. The order of the fields is J gene, clone size, CDR3 length, V gene, D gene, CDR3 protein, CDR3 DNA. A D gene is named only where the DNA matches it firmly. The size field is filled for only some rows; it gives once, few, many or a size class.

J: TRBJ2-5
size: NA
length: 15
V: TRBV7-8
D: NA
CDR3: CASSLGSEQKETQYF
DNA: TGTGCCAGCAGCTTAGGATCCGAACAGAAAGAGACCCAGTACTTC

J: TRBJ1-6
size: NA
length: 15
V: TRBV7-9
D: NA
CDR3: CASSLAWDVDSPLHF
DNA: TGTGCCAGCAGCTTAGCGTGGGATGTGGACTCACCCCTCCACTTT

J: TRBJ1-2
size: few
length: 13
V: TRBV3-1/TRBV3-2
D: NA
CDR3: CASSPHGVGGYTF
DNA: TGTGCCAGCAGCCCACACGGGGTAGGGGGCTACACCTTC

J: TRBJ1-5
size: few
length: 15
V: TRBV4-1
D: NA
CDR3: CASSQEASLGDPQHF
DNA: TGCGCCAGCAGCCAAGAGGCCAGTCTGGGTGATCCCCAGCATTTT

J: TRBJ2-3
size: NA
length: 17
V: TRBV7-2
D: TRBD2
CDR3: CASSLVVSGGSTDTQYF
DNA: TGTGCCAGCAGCTTAGTCGTTAGCGGGGGGAGCACAGATACGCAGTATTTT

J: TRBJ1-1
size: NA
length: 15
V: TRBV28
D: TRBD1
CDR3: CASNHPGTGGAEAFF
DNA: TGTGCCAGCAACCATCCCGGGACAGGGGGTGCTGAAGCTTTCTTT

J: TRBJ2-1
size: NA
length: 15
V: TRBV11-3
D: NA
CDR3: CASSQGAGNYNEQFF
DNA: TGTGCCAGCAGCCAAGGGGCAGGCAACTACAATGAGCAGTTCTTC

J: TRBJ1-2
size: NA
length: 14
V: TRBV3-1/TRBV3-2
D: NA
CDR3: CASSRSGYGYGYTF
DNA: TGTGCCAGCAGCCGCTCAGGGTATGGCTATGGCTACACCTTC

J: TRBJ2-3
size: NA
length: 14
V: TRBV2
D: NA
CDR3: CASRVQGGTDTQYF
DNA: TGTGCCAGCAGGGTGCAGGGGGGGACAGATACGCAGTATTTT

J: TRBJ1-4
size: NA
length: 16
V: TRBV6-6
D: TRBD1
CDR3: CASSSLPGQGNEKLFF
DNA: TGTGCCAGCAGTTCCCTGCCAGGACAGGGGAATGAAAAACTGTTTTTT

J: TRBJ1-6
size: NA
length: 12
V: TRBV28
D: NA
CDR3: CASSLSRPPLHF
DNA: TGTGCCAGCAGTTTAAGTCGACCACCCCTCCACTTT

J: TRBJ1-1
size: NA
length: 14
V: TRBV12-5
D: NA
CDR3: CASGSGQGGTEAFF
DNA: TGTGCTAGTGGTTCGGGCCAAGGTGGGACTGAAGCTTTCTTT

J: TRBJ1-1
size: NA
length: 13
V: TRBV12-3/TRBV12-4
D: NA
CDR3: CASSGFRESEAFF
DNA: TGTGCCAGCAGCGGATTCAGGGAATCTGAAGCTTTCTTT

J: TRBJ1-5
size: NA
length: 15
V: TRBV7-6
D: TRBD1
CDR3: CASSGDPGGNQPQHF
DNA: TGTGCCAGCAGCGGAGACCCAGGGGGAAATCAGCCCCAGCATTTT

J: TRBJ1-2
size: NA
length: 14
V: TRBV9
D: TRBD1
CDR3: CASSSDREDYGYTF
DNA: TGTGCCAGCAGCTCAGACAGGGAAGACTATGGCTACACCTTC

J: TRBJ2-1
size: few
length: 13
V: TRBV6-5
D: NA
CDR3: CASNRGSYNEQFF
DNA: TGTGCCAGCAATCGGGGATCCTACAATGAGCAGTTCTTC

J: TRBJ2-3
size: NA
length: 12
V: TRBV4-3
D: NA
CDR3: CASSQEVDTQYF
DNA: TGCGCCAGCAGCCAAGAAGTAGATACGCAGTATTTT

J: TRBJ2-6
size: NA
length: 16
V: TRBV30
D: NA
CDR3: CAWSVQSPSGANVLTF
DNA: TGTGCCTGGAGTGTACAGTCTCCTTCTGGGGCCAACGTCCTGACTTTC